The rows below give T cell receptor beta chains drawn from one sample of a study of CD8 T cells in ankylosing spondylitis. Via MiXCR, TCRdb re-called the 5' RACE reads, giving one row per CDR3 protein. In the table there are more than 250,000 distinct CDR3 sequences, roughly 12% of which are singletons. The sample comprised blood, either unsorted or a sorted T cell fraction (not recorded which). All receptors derive from a female donor with ankylosing spondylitis or in good health (not recorded which). Each CDR3 is given with its conserved first and last residue. Each record gives: J gene, D gene, V gene, clone size, CDR3 protein, CDR3 DNA. The D gene is left open where the match is weak. Rows give clone size only sometimes, using once, few, many, or a class for an expanded clone.

>TRBJ2-3|-|TRBV9|few
CASSPSTDDTQYF
TGTGCCAGCAGCCCATCTACCGACGACACGCAGTATTTT
>TRBJ2-1|TRBD2|TRBV20-1|many
CSARVFGLASYNEQFF
TGCAGTGCTAGAGTGTTTGGACTAGCGAGCTACAATGAGCAGTTCTTC
>TRBJ1-1|TRBD1|TRBV5-1|-
CASSLQPGQPNTEAFF
TGCGCCAGCAGCTTGCAACCGGGACAGCCCAACACTGAAGCTTTCTTT
>TRBJ1-1|-|TRBV28|many
CASSLKPNTEAFF
TGTGCCAGCAGTTTGAAGCCAAACACTGAAGCTTTCTTT
>TRBJ2-1|-|TRBV28|-
CASSLIERAHNEQFF
TGTGCCAGCAGTTTAATCGAGCGGGCCCACAATGAGCAGTTCTTC
>TRBJ1-4|-|TRBV18|few
CASSPPNGIEKLFF
TGTGCCAGCTCACCACCGAACGGGATTGAAAAACTGTTTTTT
>TRBJ2-3|TRBD2|TRBV29-1|-
CSVREGADTQYF
TGCAGCGTCAGGGAGGGCGCAGATACGCAGTATTTT
>TRBJ2-3|-|TRBV18|many
CASSPQIAGSDTQYF
TGTGCCAGCTCACCACAGATCGCCGGATCAGATACGCAGTATTTT
>TRBJ2-1|-|TRBV2|many
CASRDPGNEQFF
TGTGCCAGCAGAGATCCAGGCAATGAGCAGTTCTTC
>TRBJ2-6|-|TRBV6-5|many
CASSYTHDLGANVLTF
TGTGCCAGCAGTTACACTCATGACCTTGGGGCCAACGTCCTGACTTTC
>TRBJ2-2|-|TRBV5-1|-
CASSSRRDGELFF
TGCGCCAGCAGCTCCAGGAGGGACGGGGAGCTGTTTTTT
>TRBJ2-1|-|TRBV20-1|-
CCARDVGKRADAEQFF
TGCTGTGCTAGAGACGTGGGAAAGCGAGCCGACGCTGAGCAGTTCTTC
>TRBJ2-7|-|TRBV9|many
CASSPQGASYEQYF
TGTGCCAGCAGCCCTCAGGGAGCCTCCTACGAGCAGTACTTC
>TRBJ1-1|TRBD1|TRBV20-1|many
CSAGDRVRGTEAFF
TGCAGTGCTGGGGACAGGGTGAGAGGGACTGAAGCTTTCTTT
>TRBJ2-7|-|TRBV20-1|many
CSASTVGHPSYEQYF
TGCAGTGCTAGTACCGTGGGACACCCCTCCTACGAGCAGTACTTC
>TRBJ1-1|-|TRBV20-1|many
CSARVRGMGEAFF
TGCAGTGCTAGAGTCCGGGGTATGGGTGAAGCTTTCTTT
>TRBJ2-1|-|TRBV3-1|many
CASSQGIGLHEQFF
TGTGCCAGCAGCCAAGGGATAGGACTGCATGAGCAGTTCTTC
>TRBJ2-1|-|TRBV20-1|many
CSASVVGQSSYNEQFF
TGCAGTGCTAGCGTTGTGGGGCAGAGCTCCTACAATGAGCAGTTCTTC
>TRBJ2-3|-|TRBV27|many
CASSLVRRRSADTQYF
TGTGCCAGCAGTTTAGTCCGCCGCCGCAGTGCAGATACGCAGTATTTT
>TRBJ2-7|TRBD2|TRBV19|many
CASSMDSGSGRFLNYEQYF
TGTGCCAGTAGTATGGACTCCGGGAGCGGGAGATTCCTTAACTACGAGCAGTACTTC
>TRBJ2-5|-|TRBV7-9|many
CASSTSGTPQETQYF
TGTGCCAGCAGCACTTCCGGGACACCTCAAGAGACCCAGTACTTC
>TRBJ2-1|TRBD2|TRBV20-1|many
CSARDRTSGRSSYNEQFF
TGCAGTGCTAGAGATCGTACTAGCGGGAGGAGCTCCTACAATGAGCAGTTCTTC
>TRBJ1-5|-|TRBV20-1|once
CSAYFRAGFNQPQHF
TGCAGTGCTTACTTCCGGGCAGGTTTCAATCAGCCCCAGCATTTT
>TRBJ2-3|TRBD2|TRBV5-1|few
CASSLNGLASQYF
TGCGCCAGCAGCTTGAACGGACTAGCTTCGCAGTATTTT
>TRBJ2-3|TRBD1|TRBV7-3|-
CASSARTGGTDTQYF
TGTGCCAGCAGCGCCCGGACAGGGGGCACAGATACGCAGTATTTT
>TRBJ2-3|TRBD2|TRBV5-1|many
CASSLGLVITDTQYF
TGCGCCAGCAGCTTAGGACTAGTAATCACAGATACGCAGTATTTT
>TRBJ2-1|-|TRBV2|many
CASSDSPREQFF
TGTGCCAGCAGTGATAGTCCTCGGGAGCAGTTCTTC
>TRBJ2-7|-|TRBV5-1|many
CASSLGARGNEQYF
TGCGCCAGCAGCCTCGGGGCCAGGGGAAACGAGCAGTACTTC
>TRBJ2-3|-|TRBV6-5|-
CASSYESRDWGTDTQYF
TGTGCCAGCAGTTACGAGTCCCGGGACTGGGGCACAGATACGCAGTATTTT
>TRBJ1-3|-|TRBV29-1|few
CSVEEGQGSGNTIYF
TGCAGCGTTGAAGAAGGGCAGGGATCTGGAAACACCATATATTTT
>TRBJ1-5|-|TRBV28|many
CASRGDQPQHF
TGTGCCAGCCGCGGAGATCAGCCCCAGCATTTT
>TRBJ1-2|-|TRBV3-1|many
CASSLSHGYTF
TGTGCCAGCAGCCTCAGTCATGGCTACACCTTC
>TRBJ2-2|-|TRBV7-6|few
CASSLSSTVAGELFF
TGTGCCAGCAGCTTAAGTTCCACGGTGGCCGGGGAGCTGTTTTTT
>TRBJ1-1|-|TRBV18|-
CASSPPLGRTTEAFF
TGTGCCAGCTCACCACCCTTAGGTCGGACCACTGAAGCTTTCTTT
>TRBJ1-5|-|TRBV20-1|-
CSARGPINQPQHF
TGCAGTGCTAGAGGGCCGATCAATCAGCCCCAGCATTTT
>TRBJ1-5|TRBD1|TRBV19|many
CASTLAGTGLAGQPQHF
TGTGCCAGTACTCTAGCCGGGACAGGGCTGGCGGGTCAGCCCCAGCATTTT
>TRBJ2-1|TRBD2|TRBV5-1|few
CASSLTSGKGGEQFF
TGCGCCAGCAGCTTGACTAGCGGGAAAGGGGGTGAGCAGTTCTTC
>TRBJ1-2|-|TRBV4-1|few
CASSQEGAGVTYGYTF
TGCGCCAGCAGCCAAGAGGGAGCGGGGGTAACCTATGGCTACACCTTC